This paragraph covers one T cell receptor beta chain sequence. What it recognizes is unknown. The data were taken from a study of OX40 agonist ivuxolimab in advanced cancers. Profiling relied on immunoSEQ multiplex PCR, and the TCRdb table lists in-frame clones only, not all of them. The repertoire has approximately 59,000 clones, 84% of them found once; the top ten carry roughly 2%. V lost 2 bases and J 6 bases, leaving 3 bases between the germline ends. From germline, CDR1 is SNHLY and CDR2 FYNNEI. CDR3 length: 11 residues. Broader study findings: At 0.1 to 3.0 mg/kg and by week 6, clonal expansion occurred in CD4+ and CD8+ blood T cells.

The sequence came from an adult with an advanced solid tumor such as melanoma, head and neck, liver or kidney cancer. The material was CD4+ or CD8+ T cells sorted from blood, obtained in a trial of the OX40 agonist ivuxolimab. This chain uses TRBV2 with TRBJ2-3, with D unclear. CDR3: CASSERDTQYF. The CDR3 region has the DNA TGTGCCAGCAGTGAACGCGATACGCAGTATTTT.